This T cell receptor (beta chain) originates from a study of cytomegalovirus exposure and HLA in healthy donors. The germline V gene has CDR1 SGHDT and CDR2 YYEEEE. The CDR3 has 15 residues. The V gene end was trimmed by 3 bases and the J gene end by 1 base; junction bases not matched to a gene: 5. This clone was seen more than once but under ten times. The study ran its PCR with 60 Vbeta and 13 Jbeta primers. TCRdb's copy holds only in-frame clones and misses some; the assay was immunoSEQ multiplex PCR. This table holds 150,000 to 200,000 clones, about 13% found once. The clonotype was recovered from a man aged 50 to 60 in good health and CMV-seropositive. The sequenced sample was PBMCs. The rearrangement uses TRBV5-6 and TRBJ1-1, with 8 positions matching TRBD1. CDR3 DNA: TGTGCCAGCAGCTACAGGGGGATCGGGAACACTGAAGCTTTCTTT. This encodes CASSYRGIGNTEAFF.